Below are 25 T cell receptor beta chains sequenced from a single sample in a study of OX40 agonist ivuxolimab in advanced cancers. The table came from immunoSEQ multiplex PCR; TCRdb's copy has only in-frame clones and leaves some out. The sample records about 62,000 clones, nearly 95% being singletons. The sequencing here drew on CD4+ or CD8+ T cells sorted from blood, taken in a trial of the OX40 agonist ivuxolimab. The receptors were sampled from an adult with an advanced solid tumor such as melanoma, head and neck, liver or kidney cancer.

This rearrangement joins TRBV11-2 to TRBJ2-5; the D call may be TRBD1 or TRBD2 (7 bases each). Trimming removed 5 bases at V and 9 bases at J, with 19 bases between. This CDR3 region has 14 residues. Germline assignment: CDR1 SGHAT and CDR2 FQNNGV. For the CDR3, the DNA is TGTGCCAGCAGCCAGGGGGTCGCGGCGGGGGCCCAGTACTTC. It codes for CASSQGVAAGAQYF.

The chain links TRBV29-1 to TRBJ1-3, with 8 nucleotides matching TRBD1. V shed 6 bases and J 9 bases; nucleotides not matched to a gene: 7. This CDR3 comprises 12 residues. Germline CDR1 SQVTM, CDR2 ANQGSEA. The CDR3 region is CSVTGAIGTIYF. As DNA, the CDR3 is TGCAGCGTGACAGGGGCGATTGGCACCATATATTTT.

The CDR3 DNA reads as TGTGCCAGCAGCTTAGGCGGGTTCTACGAGCAGTACTTC. Translation: CASSLGGFYEQYF. This chain uses TRBV7-9 with TRBJ2-7, with D possibly matching TRBD2 (5 bases). This CDR3 comprises 13 residues. V was cut by 1 base and J by 3 bases, with 7 bases left in between. CDR1 is SEHNR and CDR2 is FQNEAQ in the germline V gene (reference sequence). Variable domain in full (rest from reference TRBV7-9 and TRBJ2-7): DTGVSQNPRHKITKRGQNVTFRCDPISEHNRLYWYRQTLGQGPEFLTYFQNEAQLEKSRLLSDRFSAERPKGSFSTLEIQRTEQGDSAMYLCASSLGGFYEQYFGPGTRLTVT.

J is TRBJ2-1 and V is TRBV5-6; D unresolved. CDR1 and CDR2 (germline): SGHDT, YYEEEE. The V and J ends lost 6 bases and 6 bases respectively, with 19 bases between them. The CDR3 extends over 15 amino acids. The CDR3 DNA reads as TGTGCCAGCAACACACTGGACGGTGTCTTCAATGAGCAGTTCTTC. Translation gives CASNTLDGVFNEQFF.

The chain recombines TRBV5-1 with TRBJ2-7, with D possibly matching TRBD1 (6 bases). The CDR3 is 14 amino acids. Deletions cut 3 bases from V and 7 bases from J, with 17 bases between. Germline lookup yields CDR1 SGHRS and CDR2 YFSETQ. The CDR3 DNA is TGCGCCAGCAGCTCACAGGACAGTTCTCGTGAGCAGTACTTC. It codes for CASSSQDSSREQYF.

This clone qualifies as medium-sized. This chain connects TRBV5-1 to TRBJ2-7; no clear D. The ends were cut back, 1 base at V and 2 bases at J, with 7 bases in the middle. The CDR3 is made up of 13 amino acids. Germline V gene sequence: CDR1 SGHRS, CDR2 YFSETQ. CDR3 bases: TGCGCCAGCAGCTTGAACAGCGCCTACGAGCAGTACTTC. Translated, it gives CASSLNSAYEQYF.

This sequence joins TRBV6-1 and TRBJ2-3; D ambiguous. V was trimmed by 4 bases and J by 2 bases, leaving 13 bases between them. The V gene's germline CDR1 is MNHNS and CDR2 SASEGT. This CDR3 is 15 amino acids long. CDR3 region: CASSGRASPTDTQYF. The CDR3 DNA reads as TGTGCCAGCAGTGGAAGAGCGAGCCCCACAGATACGCAGTATTTT.

The rearrangement links TRBV9 to TRBJ2-7; TRBD1 or TRBD2 may be the D gene (7 bases each). The CDR3 is 15 amino acids. The V end was cut by 4 bases, the J end by 4 bases, with 18 bases between. Looked up from germline, CDR1 is SGDLS and CDR2 is YYNGEE. DNA of the CDR3: TGTGCCAGCAGCCCCCACAGACAGGGAGGGTACGAGCAGTACTTC. It is translated as CASSPHRQGGYEQYF.

This rearrangement joins TRBV11-3 to TRBJ2-3; 13 positions agree with TRBD2. This CDR3 is built from 17 residues. CDR1 SGHNT and CDR2 YENEEA come from the germline V gene. The trim removed 5 bases at V and 4 bases at J, leaving 9 bases unmatched. The CDR3 is CASSIRLAGGGADTQYF. The CDR3 DNA is TGTGCCAGCAGCATCCGACTAGCGGGGGGAGGTGCAGATACGCAGTATTTT.

This clone appeared a single time. This rearrangement joins TRBV14 to TRBJ2-1; D possibly matches TRBD1 or TRBD2 (7 bases each). Per the germline V gene, CDR1 is SGHDN and CDR2 is FVKESK. V gave up 4 bases and J gave up 2 bases, with 15 bases separating them. CDR3 length equals 16 residues. Here the CDR3 DNA reads TGTGCCAGCAGCCTAGACAGGGAGGGAGCCTACAATGAGCAGTTCTTC. It codes for CASSLDREGAYNEQFF.

The V and J genes are TRBV21-1 and TRBJ2-2; no check of the table's D call, TRBD2, against the DNA was made. TRBV21-1 is a known pseudogene. The CDR3 is made up of 18 amino acids. In DNA form, the CDR3 reads TGTGCCAGCAGCAATGAGGTTTGCGGGCCGGGTAGTGTCGGGGAGCTGTTTTTT. It encodes CASSNEVCGPGSVGELFF.

The chain couples TRBV4-1 to TRBJ2-7; the match to TRBD2 covers 11 bases. From germline, CDR1 is MGHRA and CDR2 YSYEKL. The CDR3 is 16 residues long. V shed 4 bases and J 1 base; nucleotides not matched to a gene: 6. The CDR3 spells CASSLTGTSGSYEQYF. The DNA for the CDR3 is TGCGCCAGCAGCCTCACAGGGACTAGCGGATCCTACGAGCAGTACTTC.

The rearrangement uses TRBV4-3 and TRBJ1-5, with D unresolved. V lost 0 bases to trimming and J lost 6 bases, with 12 bases between them. CDR3 length: 15 amino acids. The germline CDR1 and CDR2 sequences are LGHNA and YSLEER. CDR3 sequence: CASSQDLRETQPQHF. The DNA for the CDR3 is TGCGCCAGCAGCCAAGATCTAAGGGAAACTCAGCCCCAGCATTTT.

The rearrangement uses TRBV19 and TRBJ2-1; 8 nucleotides match TRBD1. J gave up 6 bases and V 6 bases, and 13 bases lay outside the gene matches. Germline CDR1 LNHDA, CDR2 SQIVND (reference sequence). CDR3 length: 16 amino acids. The CDR3 bases are TGTGCCAGTAGCACACGAATACAGGGGGAGAGCAATGAGCAGTTCTTC. This encodes CASSTRIQGESNEQFF.

The V and J genes are TRBV5-1 and TRBJ2-7; the D call may be TRBD1 or TRBD2 (5 bases each). V was shortened by 2 bases and J by 3 bases, with 12 bases between the two germline ends. Germline values: CDR1 SGHRS, CDR2 YFSETQ. The CDR3 loop spans 14 amino acids. The CDR3 bases are TGCGCCAGCAGCTTAGGGACCGAAGACTACGAGCAGTACTTC. This sequence encodes CASSLGTEDYEQYF. Full variable domain (remainder filled in from reference TRBV5-1 and TRBJ2-7): KAGVTQTPRYLIKTRGQQVTLSCSPISGHRSVSWYQQTPGQGLQFLFEYFSETQRNKGNFPGRFSGRQFSNSRSEMNVSTLELGDSALYLCASSLGTEDYEQYFGPGTRLTVT.

The chain has TRBV6-5 and TRBJ1-5; TRBD1 matches at 8 bases. Germline CDR1 reads MNHEY; CDR2 reads SVGAGI. Trimming cost V 5 bases and J 0 bases; bases outside gene matches: 3. The CDR3 length is 15 residues. CDR3: CASSRTGFSNQPQHF. In DNA, the CDR3 is TGTGCCAGCAGTCGGACAGGGTTTAGCAATCAGCCCCAGCATTTT.

J is TRBJ2-2 and V is TRBV25-1, with D uncertain. The germline V and J ends were trimmed by 1 base and 6 bases, with 3 bases remaining between them. This CDR3 has 12 amino acids. Germline values: CDR1 MGHDK, CDR2 SYGVNS. The CDR3, as DNA: TGTGCCAGCAGTGAATCGGCCGGGGAGCTGTTTTTT. Translating it yields CASSESAGELFF.

V is TRBV6-5 and J is TRBJ2-7; 11 bases fit TRBD2. Germline V CDR1 and CDR2: MNHEY, SVGAGI. The trim removed 5 bases at V and 4 bases at J, leaving 4 bases unmatched. CDR3 length equals 14 residues. The CDR3 bases are TGTGCCAGCAGTATAGCGGGAGGGCCTTACGAGCAGTACTTC. Amino acid sequence: CASSIAGGPYEQYF.

This chain connects TRBV29-1 to TRBJ1-3; D call uncertain. V gave up 4 bases and J gave up 0 bases, with 7 bases separating them. The CDR3 is made up of 13 amino acids. Germline loops: CDR1 SQVTM, CDR2 ANQGSEA. The CDR3 protein is CSVVWGSGNTIYF. The CDR3, as DNA: TGCAGCGTTGTATGGGGCTCTGGAAACACCATATATTTT.

The chain carries TRBV9 and TRBJ2-7; the D gene is possibly TRBD2 (6 bases). This CDR3 spans 14 amino acids. CDR1 is SGDLS and CDR2 is YYNGEE in the germline V gene. V was clipped by 2 bases and J by 3 bases, with 12 bases between them. The CDR3 bases are TGTGCCAGCAGCGTCGGGACTCCCGACTACGAGCAGTACTTC. Protein: CASSVGTPDYEQYF.

The genes are TRBV7-3 and TRBJ2-1, with D perhaps TRBD2 (5 bases). Germline V lookup: CDR1 SGHTA, CDR2 FQGTGA. This CDR3 is 14 amino acids long. V shed 5 bases and J shed 6 bases, with 14 bases lying between them. CDR3 residues: CASSLSPTSNEQFF. The CDR3, as DNA: TGTGCCAGCAGCCTCTCCCCCACTAGCAATGAGCAGTTCTTC.

This clone occurred once. The rearrangement joins TRBV11-2 to TRBJ1-1; TRBD1 aligns across 7 bases. The V and J ends lost 5 bases and 8 bases, in that order; junction bases with no gene match: 8. This CDR3 region has 13 residues. The V gene's germline CDR1 is SGHAT and CDR2 FQNNGV. CDR3 residues: CASSPGTAPEAFF. In nucleotides, the CDR3 is TGTGCCAGCAGCCCTGGGACAGCCCCGGAAGCTTTCTTT.

This clone was counted a single time. The CDR3 here is CASSPLETPSTEAFF. In nucleotides, the CDR3 is TGTGCCAGCAGTCCCCTCGAGACCCCCTCAACCGAAGCTTTCTTT. The chain joins TRBV27 to TRBJ1-1; no reliable D call. CDR3 size: 15 residues. V gave up 5 bases and J gave up 8 bases, with 21 bases separating them. Germline CDR1 is MNHEY and CDR2 is SMNVEV (reference sequence).

V and J are TRBV19 and TRBJ1-3; 7 nucleotides align to TRBD1. V was clipped by 1 base and J by 4 bases; unmatched bases: 4. This CDR3 region has 15 residues. Per the germline V gene, CDR1 is LNHDA and CDR2 is SQIVND (reference sequence). Here the CDR3 DNA reads TGTGCCAGTAGTATAGGACAGGGAGTCGGAAACACCATATATTTT. Encoded protein: CASSIGQGVGNTIYF. Full variable domain (missing parts from reference TRBV19 and TRBJ1-3): DGGITQSPKYLFRKEGQNVTLSCEQNLNHDAMYWYRQDPGQGLRLIYYSQIVNDFQKGDIAEGYSVSREKKESFPLTVTSAQKNPTAFYLCASSIGQGVGNTIYFGEGSWLTVV.

The J gene is TRBJ2-7, the V gene TRBV27; D remains ambiguous. The germline CDR1 and CDR2 sequences are MNHEY and SMNVEV (reference sequence). V was trimmed by 4 bases and J by 0 bases, leaving 10 bases between them. CDR3 length: 14 residues. CDR3 amino acids: CASSYRGPSYEQYF. The CDR3 coding sequence is TGTGCCAGCAGTTACAGAGGACCCTCCTACGAGCAGTACTTC.